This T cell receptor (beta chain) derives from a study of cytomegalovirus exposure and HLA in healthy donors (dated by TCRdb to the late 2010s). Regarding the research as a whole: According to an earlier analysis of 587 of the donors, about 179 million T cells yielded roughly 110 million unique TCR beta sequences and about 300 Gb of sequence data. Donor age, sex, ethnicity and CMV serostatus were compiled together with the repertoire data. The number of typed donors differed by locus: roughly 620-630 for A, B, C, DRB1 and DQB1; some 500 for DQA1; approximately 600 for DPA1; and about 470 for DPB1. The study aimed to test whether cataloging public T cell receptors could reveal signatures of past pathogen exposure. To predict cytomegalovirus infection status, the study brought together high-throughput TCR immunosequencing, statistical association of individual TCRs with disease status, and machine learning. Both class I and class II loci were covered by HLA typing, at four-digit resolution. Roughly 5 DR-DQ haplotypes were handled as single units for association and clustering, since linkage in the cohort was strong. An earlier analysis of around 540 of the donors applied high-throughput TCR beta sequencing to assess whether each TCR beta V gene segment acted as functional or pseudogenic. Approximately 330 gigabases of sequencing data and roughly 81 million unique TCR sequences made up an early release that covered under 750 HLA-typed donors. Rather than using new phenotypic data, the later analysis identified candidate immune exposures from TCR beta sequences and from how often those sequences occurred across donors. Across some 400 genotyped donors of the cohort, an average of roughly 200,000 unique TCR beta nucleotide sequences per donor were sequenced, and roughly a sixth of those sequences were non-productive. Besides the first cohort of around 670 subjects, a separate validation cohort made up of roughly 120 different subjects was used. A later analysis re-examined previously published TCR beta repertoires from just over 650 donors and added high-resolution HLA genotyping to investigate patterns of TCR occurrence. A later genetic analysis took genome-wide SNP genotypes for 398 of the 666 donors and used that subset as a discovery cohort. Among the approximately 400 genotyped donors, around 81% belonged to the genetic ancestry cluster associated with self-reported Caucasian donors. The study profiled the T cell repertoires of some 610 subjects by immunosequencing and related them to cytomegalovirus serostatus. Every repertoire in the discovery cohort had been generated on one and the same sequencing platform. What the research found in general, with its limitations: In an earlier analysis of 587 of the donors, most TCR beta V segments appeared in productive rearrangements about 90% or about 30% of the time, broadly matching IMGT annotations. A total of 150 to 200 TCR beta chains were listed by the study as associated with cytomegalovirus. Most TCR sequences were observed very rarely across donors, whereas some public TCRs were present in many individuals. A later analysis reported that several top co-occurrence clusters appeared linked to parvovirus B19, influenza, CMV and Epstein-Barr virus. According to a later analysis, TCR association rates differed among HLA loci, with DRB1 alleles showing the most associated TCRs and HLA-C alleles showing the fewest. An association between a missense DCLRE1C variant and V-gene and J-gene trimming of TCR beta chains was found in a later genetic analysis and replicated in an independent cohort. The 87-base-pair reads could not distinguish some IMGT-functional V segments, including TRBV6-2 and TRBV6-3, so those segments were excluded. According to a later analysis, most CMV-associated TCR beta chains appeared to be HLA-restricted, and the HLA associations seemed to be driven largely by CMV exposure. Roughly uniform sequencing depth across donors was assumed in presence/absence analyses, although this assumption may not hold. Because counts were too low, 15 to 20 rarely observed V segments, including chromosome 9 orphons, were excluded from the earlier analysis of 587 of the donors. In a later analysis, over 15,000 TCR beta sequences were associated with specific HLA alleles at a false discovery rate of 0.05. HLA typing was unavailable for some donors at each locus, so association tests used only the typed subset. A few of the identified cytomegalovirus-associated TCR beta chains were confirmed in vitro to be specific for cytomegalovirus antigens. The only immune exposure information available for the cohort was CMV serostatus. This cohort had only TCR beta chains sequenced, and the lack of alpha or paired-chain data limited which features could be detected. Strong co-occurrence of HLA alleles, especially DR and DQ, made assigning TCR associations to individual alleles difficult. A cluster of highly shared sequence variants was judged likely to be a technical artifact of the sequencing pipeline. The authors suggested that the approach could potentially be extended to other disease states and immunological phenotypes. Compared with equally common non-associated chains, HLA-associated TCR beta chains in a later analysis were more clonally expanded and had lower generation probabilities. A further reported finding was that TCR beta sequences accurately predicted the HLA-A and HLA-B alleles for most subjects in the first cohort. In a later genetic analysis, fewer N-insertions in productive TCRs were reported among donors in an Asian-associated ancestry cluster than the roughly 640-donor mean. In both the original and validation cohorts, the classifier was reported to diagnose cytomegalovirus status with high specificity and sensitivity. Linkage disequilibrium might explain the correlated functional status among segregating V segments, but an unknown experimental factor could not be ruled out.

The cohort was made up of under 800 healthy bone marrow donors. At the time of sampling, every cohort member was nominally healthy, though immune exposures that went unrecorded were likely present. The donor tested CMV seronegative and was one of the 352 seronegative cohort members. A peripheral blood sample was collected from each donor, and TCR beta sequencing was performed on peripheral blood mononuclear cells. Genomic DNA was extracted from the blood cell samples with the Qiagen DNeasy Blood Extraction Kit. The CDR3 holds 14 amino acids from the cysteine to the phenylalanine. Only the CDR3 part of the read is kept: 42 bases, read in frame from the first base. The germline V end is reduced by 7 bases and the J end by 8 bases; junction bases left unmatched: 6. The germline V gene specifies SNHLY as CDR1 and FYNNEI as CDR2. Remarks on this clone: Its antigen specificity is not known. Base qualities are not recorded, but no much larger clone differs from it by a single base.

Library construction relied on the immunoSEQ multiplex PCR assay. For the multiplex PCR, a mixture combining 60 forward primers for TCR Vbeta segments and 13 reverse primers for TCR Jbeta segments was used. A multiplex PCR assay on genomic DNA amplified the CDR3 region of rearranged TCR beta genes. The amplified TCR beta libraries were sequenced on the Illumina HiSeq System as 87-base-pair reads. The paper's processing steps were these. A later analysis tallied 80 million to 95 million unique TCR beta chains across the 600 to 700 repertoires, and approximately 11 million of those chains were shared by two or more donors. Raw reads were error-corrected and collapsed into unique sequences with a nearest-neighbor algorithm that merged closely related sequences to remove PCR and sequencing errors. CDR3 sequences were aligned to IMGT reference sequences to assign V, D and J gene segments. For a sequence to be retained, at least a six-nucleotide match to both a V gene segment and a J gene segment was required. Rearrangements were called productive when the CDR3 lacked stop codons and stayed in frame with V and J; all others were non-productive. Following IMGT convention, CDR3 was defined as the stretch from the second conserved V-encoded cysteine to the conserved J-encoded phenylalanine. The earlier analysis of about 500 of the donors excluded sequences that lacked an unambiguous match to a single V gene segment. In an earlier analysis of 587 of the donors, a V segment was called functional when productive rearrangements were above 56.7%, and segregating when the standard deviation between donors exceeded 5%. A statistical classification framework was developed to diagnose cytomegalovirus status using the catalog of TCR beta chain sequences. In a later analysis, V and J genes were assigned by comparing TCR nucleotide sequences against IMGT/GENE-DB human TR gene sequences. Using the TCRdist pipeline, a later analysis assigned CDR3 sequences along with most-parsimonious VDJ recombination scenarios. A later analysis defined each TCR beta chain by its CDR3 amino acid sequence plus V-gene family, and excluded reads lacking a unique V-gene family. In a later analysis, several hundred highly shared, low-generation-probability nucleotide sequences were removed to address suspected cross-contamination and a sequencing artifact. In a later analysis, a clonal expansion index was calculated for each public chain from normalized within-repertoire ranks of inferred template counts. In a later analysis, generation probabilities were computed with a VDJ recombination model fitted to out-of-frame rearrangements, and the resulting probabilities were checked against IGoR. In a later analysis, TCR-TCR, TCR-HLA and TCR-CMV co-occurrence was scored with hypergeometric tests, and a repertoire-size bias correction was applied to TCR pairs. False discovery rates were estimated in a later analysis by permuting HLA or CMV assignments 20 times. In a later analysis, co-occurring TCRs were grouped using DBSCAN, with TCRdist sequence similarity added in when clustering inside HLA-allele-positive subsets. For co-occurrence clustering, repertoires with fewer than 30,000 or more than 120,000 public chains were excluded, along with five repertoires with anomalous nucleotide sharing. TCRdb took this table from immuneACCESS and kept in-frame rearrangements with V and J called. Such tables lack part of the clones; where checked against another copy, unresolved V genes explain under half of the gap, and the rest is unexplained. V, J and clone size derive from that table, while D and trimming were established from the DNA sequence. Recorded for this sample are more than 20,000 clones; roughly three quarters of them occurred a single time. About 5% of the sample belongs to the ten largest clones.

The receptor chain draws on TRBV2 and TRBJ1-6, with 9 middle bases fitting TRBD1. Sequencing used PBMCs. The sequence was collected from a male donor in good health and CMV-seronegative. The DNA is TGTGCCAGCAAGTGGACAGGGGACGATTCACCCCTCCACTTT. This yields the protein CASKWTGDDSPLHF.